These T cell receptor beta chains were read from a single sample in a study of blood T cells in healthy people across ages. TCRdb reanalysed the 5' RACE reads using MiXCR and keeps one entry per CDR3 protein. The table lists 550,000 to 750,000 distinct CDR3 sequences, around 20% of them singletons. Sequencing input: blood. These receptors originate from a man aged 65 to 85 in good health. CDR3s include the opening cysteine and the closing phenylalanine or tryptophan. D genes are given only for firm matches. Size is omitted from some rows. Given values are once, few, many or a class for expanded clones.

>TRBV6-1|.|TRBJ2-3|.
CAHRQTPTDTQYF
TGTGCCCATAGACAGACTCCCACAGATACGCAGTATTTT
>TRBV6-5|.|TRBJ1-5|few
CASSYSGRGLYSNQPQHF
TGTGCCAGCAGTTACTCGGGCAGGGGCCTCTATAGCAATCAGCCCCAGCATTTT
>TRBV12-3/TRBV12-4|.|TRBJ1-6|few
CASRGLDSPLHF
TGTGCCAGCAGGGGGTTGGATTCACCCCTCCACTTT
>TRBV9|TRBD2|TRBJ2-1|.
CASSYVAGTYNEQFF
TGTGCCAGCAGCTACGTAGCGGGTACCTACAATGAGCAGTTCTTC
>TRBV6-2/TRBV6-3|.|TRBJ2-5|few
CASSTQGLQETQYF
TGTGCCAGCAGTACTCAGGGACTCCAAGAGACCCAGTACTTC
>TRBV7-2|.|TRBJ2-7|many
CASSLASLSNEQYF
TGTGCCAGCAGCTTAGCTAGCCTTTCCAACGAGCAGTACTTC
>TRBV20-1|.|TRBJ1-4|.
CSARDGKGNEKLFF
TGCAGTGCTAGAGATGGGAAGGGGAACGAAAAACTGTTTTTT
>TRBV29-1|TRBD1|TRBJ1-1|.
CSVEEAKTGSSNTEAFF
TGCAGCGTTGAAGAGGCGAAGACAGGGTCTTCGAACACTGAAGCTTTCTTT
>TRBV5-1|.|TRBJ2-1|.
CASSWTGHNDNEQFF
TGCGCCAGCAGCTGGACGGGGCATAATGACAATGAGCAGTTCTTC
>TRBV11-2|.|TRBJ2-5|.
CASSDIFGTRETQYF
TGTGCCAGCAGTGACATCTTTGGGACAAGGGAGACCCAGTACTTC
>TRBV2|.|TRBJ2-2|.
CASRAGSGTGELFF
TGTGCCAGCAGGGCAGGGTCTGGGACCGGGGAGCTGTTTTTT
>TRBV6-1|TRBD2|TRBJ2-3|.
CASSMQGLAGGPTDTQYF
TGTGCCAGCAGTATGCAAGGACTAGCGGGAGGGCCCACAGATACGCAGTATTTT
>TRBV3-1|.|TRBJ2-5|.
CASRLTSSGETQYF
TGTGCCAGCAGACTTACTAGCTCCGGGGAGACCCAGTACTTC
>TRBV27|.|TRBJ1-4|many
CASSLTPIRKLFF
TGTGCCAGCAGTTTAACCCCAATCCGGAAACTGTTTTTT
>TRBV20-1|.|TRBJ2-6|few
CSAERGGSGANVLTF
TGCAGTGCAGAACGCGGAGGCTCTGGGGCCAACGTCCTGACTTTC
>TRBV2|TRBD1|TRBJ2-7|.
CASRGQVSSYEQYF
TGTGCCAGCAGGGGACAGGTGAGCTCCTACGAGCAGTACTTC
>TRBV5-1|TRBD2|TRBJ2-1|.
CASSLDSGREEQFF
TGCGCCAGCAGCTTGGATAGCGGGAGGGAGGAGCAGTTCTTC
>TRBV7-8|TRBD2|TRBJ2-1|.
CASSLGTSGSNNEQFF
TGTGCCAGCAGCTTAGGGACTAGCGGGAGTAACAATGAGCAGTTCTTC
>TRBV7-8|.|TRBJ1-2|.
CASSPYRQDGYTF
TGTGCCAGCAGCCCCTACCGACAGGACGGCTACACCTTC
>TRBV7-2|TRBD2|TRBJ2-1|.
CASSLVGGDDEQFF
TGTGCCAGCAGCTTAGTCGGGGGGGACGATGAGCAGTTCTTC
>TRBV9|.|TRBJ2-7|.
CASSESGNSYEQYF
TGTGCCAGCAGCGAATCAGGGAACTCCTACGAGCAGTACTTC
>TRBV11-2|TRBD2|TRBJ2-5|.
CASSPGTSGRAQETQYF
TGTGCCAGCAGCCCCGGGACTAGCGGGAGGGCCCAAGAGACCCAGTACTTC
>TRBV10-3|TRBD2|TRBJ2-7|many
CAISEGLAGVYEQYF
TGTGCCATCAGTGAGGGACTAGCGGGAGTCTACGAGCAGTACTTC
>TRBV7-9|.|TRBJ2-1|.
CASSFGTGTGNNEQFF
TGTGCCAGCAGCTTCGGCACCGGGACGGGGAACAATGAGCAGTTCTTC
>TRBV7-2|.|TRBJ2-1|few
CVSSLIGGSAYNEQFF
TGTGTCAGCAGCTTAATTGGAGGGAGCGCCTACAATGAGCAGTTCTTC
>TRBV7-2|TRBD1|TRBJ2-2|few
CASSQMGQLSTGELFF
TGTGCCAGCAGCCAGATGGGACAGTTAAGCACCGGGGAGCTGTTTTTT
>TRBV24-1|.|TRBJ2-5|few
CATSDGGRAQGTQYF
TGTGCCACCAGTGACGGGGGAAGGGCCCAAGGGACCCAGTACTTC
>TRBV25-1|.|TRBJ2-4|.
CASSGTGALAKNIQYF
TGTGCCAGCAGTGGTACAGGAGCCCTAGCCAAAAACATTCAGTACTTC